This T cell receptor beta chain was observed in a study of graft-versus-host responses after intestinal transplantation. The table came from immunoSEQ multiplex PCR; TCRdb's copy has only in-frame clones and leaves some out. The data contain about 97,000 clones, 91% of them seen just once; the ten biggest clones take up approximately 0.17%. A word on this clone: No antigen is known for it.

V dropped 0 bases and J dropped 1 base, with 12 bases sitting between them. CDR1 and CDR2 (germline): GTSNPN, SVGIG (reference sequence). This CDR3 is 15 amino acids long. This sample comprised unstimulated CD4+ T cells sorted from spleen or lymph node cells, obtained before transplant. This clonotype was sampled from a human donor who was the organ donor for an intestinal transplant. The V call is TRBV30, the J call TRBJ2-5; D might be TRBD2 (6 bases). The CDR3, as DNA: TGTGCCTGGAGTGTACCGGCGGGGTTCCAAGAGACCCAGTACTTC. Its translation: CAWSVPAGFQETQYF. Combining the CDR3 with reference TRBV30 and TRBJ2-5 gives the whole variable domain SQTIHQWPATLVQPVGSPLSLECTVEGTSNPNLYWYRQAAGRGLQLLFYSVGIGQISSEVPQNLSASRPQDRQFILSSKKLLLSDSGFYLCAWSVPAGFQETQYFGPGTRLLVL.